This record covers a single T cell receptor (beta chain). Profiled with immunoSEQ multiplex PCR; TCRdb holds only in-frame clones, not every one. The sample shows about 92,000 clones, roughly 78% of them seen only once. This entry comes from a study of control samples from healthy donors and cancer patients. Germline V gene data show CDR1 as LNHDA and CDR2 as SQIVND (reference sequence). Unmatched junction bases numbered 6, after V lost 2 bases and J lost 4 bases. The CDR3 contains 15 residues. The material sequenced was blood. The receptor was derived from a woman aged 60-70 years in good health. The chain joins TRBV19 to TRBJ2-3, with 7 bases fitting TRBD1. CDR3 sequence (DNA): TGTGCCAGTAGTATACGCGAGGGGGCCTCAGATACGCAGTATTTT. Protein sequence: CASSIREGASDTQYF. Filled out from reference TRBV19 and TRBJ2-3, the complete variable domain reads DGGITQSPKYLFRKEGQNVTLSCEQNLNHDAMYWYRQDPGQGLRLIYYSQIVNDFQKGDIAEGYSVSREKKESFPLTVTSAQKNPTAFYLCASSIREGASDTQYFGPGTRLTVL.